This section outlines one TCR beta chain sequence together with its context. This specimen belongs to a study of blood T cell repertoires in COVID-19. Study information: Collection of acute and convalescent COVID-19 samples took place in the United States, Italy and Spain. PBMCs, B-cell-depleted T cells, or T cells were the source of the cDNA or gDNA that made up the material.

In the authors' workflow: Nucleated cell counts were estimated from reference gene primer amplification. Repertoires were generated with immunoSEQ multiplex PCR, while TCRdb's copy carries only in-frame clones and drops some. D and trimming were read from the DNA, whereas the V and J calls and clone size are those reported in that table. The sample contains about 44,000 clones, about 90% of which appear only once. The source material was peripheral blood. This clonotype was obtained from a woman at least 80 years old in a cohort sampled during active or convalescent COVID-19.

CDR3 nucleotides: TGTGCCAGCAGCTTAGCGGGCCTAGCCAAAAACATTCAGTACTTC. This translates into CASSLAGLAKNIQYF. The chain links TRBV7-9 to TRBJ2-4, with D unclear. The CDR3 contains 15 residues. The germline CDR1 and CDR2 sequences are SEHNR and FQNEAQ (reference sequence). The V gene lost 0 bases and the J gene lost 0 bases, with 6 bases spanning the gap.